These 19 T cell receptor beta chains came from one sample sequenced in a study of blood T cell repertoires in COVID-19. This table comes from immunoSEQ multiplex PCR, and its TCRdb copy is limited to in-frame clones, with some not included. Among fewer than 400,000 clones listed, roughly 90% were seen once. Material: PBMCs or T cells enriched from blood (not recorded which). All receptors come from a woman in her thirties who had been exposed to COVID-19.

The DNA for the CDR3 is TGTGCCAGCAGCTTGGACAATAACTATGGCTACACCTTC. Its translation is CASSLDNNYGYTF. V and J are TRBV5-4 and TRBJ1-2; D not resolved. CDR3 length: 13 amino acids. The V and J ends lost 0 bases and 1 base respectively, with 4 bases between them. Per the germline V gene, CDR1 is SGHNT and CDR2 is YYREEE (reference sequence).

The chain employs TRBV3-1 (or the pseudogene TRBV3-2) and TRBJ2-2; D gene uncertain. The V gene lost 6 bases and the J gene lost 7 bases, with 12 bases spanning the gap. From germline, CDR1 is LGHDT and CDR2 YNNKEL (reference sequence). The CDR3 is 13 residues long. The CDR3 DNA reads TGTGCCAGCAGTACCCTCTCGGGCGGGGAGCTGTTTTTT. The encoded protein is CASSTLSGGELFF.

The V gene is TRBV24-1, the J gene TRBJ2-2, with 8 positions matching TRBD1. The CDR3 is 16 residues long. Trimming removed 3 bases from V and 7 bases from J; junction bases left unmatched: 9. Germline CDR1 is KGHDR and CDR2 is SFDVKD. The CDR3 DNA follows: TGTGCCACCAGTGATCCCCTTGGACAGGGTAACGGGGAGCTGTTTTTT. Amino acids: CATSDPLGQGNGELFF.

This chain's CDR3 is CASSIQGAGYNEQFF. The CDR3 DNA follows: TGTGCCAGCAGCATACAGGGGGCAGGGTACAATGAGCAGTTCTTC. This chain connects TRBV6-2 or TRBV6-3 to TRBJ2-1, with 9 positions matching TRBD1. Looked up from germline, CDR1 is MNHEY and CDR2 is SVGEGT. CDR3 size: 15 residues. The V segment lost 6 bases and the J segment 4 bases; nucleotides outside the gene matches: 7.

This chain connects TRBV5-6 to TRBJ2-1; 15 bases align to TRBD2. This CDR3 has 15 amino acids. Germline V CDR1 and CDR2: SGHDT, YYEEEE. Trimming at V came to 5 bases and at J to 8 bases, leaving 5 bases not matched to a gene. CDR3 sequence: CASSRGLAGGYEQFF. CDR3 nucleotide sequence: TGTGCCAGCAGTAGGGGACTAGCGGGGGGCTATGAGCAGTTCTTC.

CDR3 DNA: TGTGCCAGCAGCCCCCCTGGGGGCTGGACCGGGGAGCTGTTTTTT. Its protein is CASSPPGGWTGELFF. The chain couples TRBV7-6 to TRBJ2-2; a weak D match, TRBD1 (6 bases). Germline CDR1 and CDR2: SGHVS and FNYEAQ. The CDR3 extends over 15 amino acids. Trimming shortened V by 5 bases and J by 5 bases, and 15 bases separated the two germline ends.

V and J are TRBV13 and TRBJ1-1; D might be TRBD1 (5 bases). This CDR3 is 14 amino acids long. Germline CDR1 is PRHDT and CDR2 is FYEKMQ (reference sequence). Trimming removed 4 bases from V and 5 bases from J, with 14 bases in between. The CDR3 protein is CASSSGLWGTEAFF. CDR3 in DNA: TGTGCCAGCAGCTCGGGACTTTGGGGAACTGAAGCTTTCTTT. Supplemented by reference TRBV13 and TRBJ1-1, the full variable domain reads AAGVIQSPRHLIKEKRETATLKCYPIPRHDTVYWYQQGPGQDPQFLISFYEKMQSDKGSIPDRFSAQQFSDYHSELNMSSLELGDSALYFCASSSGLWGTEAFFGQGTRLTVV.

The chain employs TRBV15 and TRBJ1-1; 8 positions agree with TRBD1. V gave up 2 bases and J gave up 7 bases; unmatched junction bases: 6. Per the germline V gene, CDR1 is LNHNV and CDR2 is YYDKDF (reference sequence). CDR3 size: 14 residues. The CDR3 DNA reads as TGTGCCACCAGCAGAAAGATGACAGGGGTTGAAGCTTTCTTT. It translates to CATSRKMTGVEAFF.

The chain is built from TRBV4-2 and TRBJ1-2; a weak D match, TRBD1 (5 bases). Between the trimmed V and J ends, which lost 1 base and 0 bases, there was a span of 6 bases. Germline V gives CDR1 LGHNA, CDR2 YNFKEQ. CDR3 size: 14 residues. In nucleotides, the CDR3 is TGTGCCAGCAGCCAAGTGACAGCTAACTATGGCTACACCTTC. This sequence encodes CASSQVTANYGYTF.

V is TRBV4-3 and J is TRBJ1-5, with D uncertain. This CDR3 spans 14 amino acids. Germline CDR1 LGHNA, CDR2 YSLEER. Trimming removed 4 bases at V and 5 bases at J, with 12 bases between. CDR3 nucleotides: TGCGCCAGCAGCCCAGGACCCGGGGATCAGCCCCAGCATTTT. It yields the protein CASSPGPGDQPQHF.

The chain carries TRBV25-1 and TRBJ1-3; 9 bases agree with TRBD1. Germline values: CDR1 MGHDK, CDR2 SYGVNS. The trim removed 3 bases at V and 2 bases at J, leaving 5 bases unmatched. The CDR3 spans 16 residues. CDR3 sequence reads: CASSEAGQGPGNTIYF. The CDR3 DNA reads TGTGCCAGCAGTGAGGCGGGACAGGGACCTGGAAACACCATATATTTT.

The chain is built from TRBV7-3 and TRBJ1-1; D unresolved. Trimming left V 6 bases short and J 1 base short, with 12 bases between. Germline V gives CDR1 SGHTA, CDR2 FQGTGA. The CDR3 has 14 amino acids. The CDR3 region is CASRITATNTEAFF. CDR3 coding DNA: TGTGCCAGCAGGATAACAGCTACGAACACTGAAGCTTTCTTT.

V is TRBV5-5 and J is TRBJ2-7; D call uncertain. Trimming removed 0 bases from V and 1 base from J, with 14 bases in between. Germline CDR1 is SGHKS and CDR2 is YYEKEE (reference sequence). The CDR3 consists of 16 residues. The CDR3 reads CASSLASGPGSYEQYF. The CDR3 DNA reads TGTGCCAGCAGCTTGGCGTCCGGTCCCGGTTCCTACGAGCAGTACTTC.

The chain carries TRBV25-1 and TRBJ1-4; 11 bases match TRBD1. V was pared by 6 bases and J by 5 bases, with 2 bases of the junction left unmatched. CDR3 size: 14 residues. Per germline, CDR1 MGHDK and CDR2 SYGVNS. CDR3 loop: CASRGDRGNEKLFF. CDR3 bases: TGTGCCAGCAGGGGGGACAGGGGGAATGAAAAACTGTTTTTT.

This sequence joins TRBV4-1 and TRBJ2-3; 7 positions match TRBD2. V gave up 4 bases and J gave up 1 base; unmatched junction bases: 5. The CDR3 covers 15 residues. From germline, CDR1 is MGHRA and CDR2 YSYEKL. In nucleotides, the CDR3 is TGCGCCAGCAGCCTAGCGGGTTCCGGCACAGATACGCAGTATTTT. Amino acid sequence: CASSLAGSGTDTQYF.

This clone was picked up one time. V is TRBV5-1 and J is TRBJ1-2; 8 bases map to TRBD1. This CDR3 spans 13 amino acids. Per the germline V gene, CDR1 is SGHRS and CDR2 is YFSETQ. The V segment lost 4 bases and the J segment 8 bases; nucleotides outside the gene matches: 7. The CDR3: CASSPQGARGYTF. DNA for the CDR3: TGCGCCAGCAGCCCCCAGGGGGCGCGGGGCTACACCTTC.

This clone was counted a single time. The rearrangement links TRBV29-1 to TRBJ2-7; 12 bases agree with TRBD1. V was pared by 5 bases and J by 4 bases, with 6 bases of the junction left unmatched. This CDR3 has 14 residues. Germline CDR1 SQVTM, CDR2 ANQGSEA. The CDR3 DNA reads TGCAGCGTTTGGGGACAGGGGGCCTCTTACGAGCAGTACTTC. It codes for CSVWGQGASYEQYF.

In this sample, this clone turned up once. The gene calls are TRBV12-5 and TRBJ1-1; D is possibly TRBD1 (5 bases). This CDR3 region has 16 residues. CDR1 is LGHNT, CDR2 FRNRAP, per germline. V lost 1 base, J lost 11 bases, and 23 bases lay in between. The CDR3 DNA reads TGTGCTAGTGGTTTGGCCGAAATAACCGGAGGGGCGTATGCTTTCTTT. Protein product: CASGLAEITGGAYAFF.

V and J are TRBV5-1 and TRBJ2-5; 7 nucleotides line up with TRBD1. There are 14 residues in the CDR3. V lost 5 bases and J lost 7; bases outside the gene matches: 11. CDR1 is SGHRS, CDR2 YFSETQ, per germline. DNA for the CDR3: TGCGCCAGCAGAGCGGACACAGGGGTGGGGACCCAGTACTTC. Amino acids: CASRADTGVGTQYF.